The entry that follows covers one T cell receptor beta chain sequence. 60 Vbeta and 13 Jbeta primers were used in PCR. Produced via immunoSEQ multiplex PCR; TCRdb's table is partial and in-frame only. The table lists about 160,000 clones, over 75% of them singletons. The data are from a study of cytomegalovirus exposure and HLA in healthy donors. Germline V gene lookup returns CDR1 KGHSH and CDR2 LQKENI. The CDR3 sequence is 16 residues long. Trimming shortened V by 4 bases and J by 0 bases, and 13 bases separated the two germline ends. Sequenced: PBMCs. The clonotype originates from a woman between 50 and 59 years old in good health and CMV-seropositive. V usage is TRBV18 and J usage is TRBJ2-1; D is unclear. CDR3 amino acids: CASSHQDLSSYNEQFF. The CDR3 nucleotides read TGTGCCAGCTCACACCAAGACTTGAGCTCCTACAATGAGCAGTTCTTC. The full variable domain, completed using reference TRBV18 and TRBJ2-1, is NAGVMQNPRHLVRRRGQEARLRCSPMKGHSHVYWYRQLPEEGLKFMVYLQKENIIDESGMPKERFSAEFPKEGPSILRIQQVVRGDSAAYFCASSHQDLSSYNEQFFGPGTRLTVL.